These 9 T cell receptor beta chains came from one sample sequenced in a study of OX40 agonist ivuxolimab in advanced cancers. Here immunoSEQ multiplex PCR was the method, and the copy in TCRdb shows in-frame clones only, minus some. The data show tens of thousands of clones, with 65% to 90% seen just once and less than 30% held by the top ten. The sample was CD4+ or CD8+ T cells sorted from blood, taken in a trial of the OX40 agonist ivuxolimab. Receptor source: an adult with an advanced solid tumor such as melanoma, head and neck, liver or kidney cancer.

This clone came up once. This chain uses TRBV6-1 with TRBJ1-4; a possible D gene is TRBD1 (6 bases). V was trimmed by 2 bases and J by 7 bases, leaving 14 bases between them. The CDR3 contains 15 residues. Germline-derived CDR1 and CDR2 are MNHNS and SASEGT. The CDR3 nucleotides are TGTGCCAGCAGTGAACTCGACTGGGACATTGAAAAACTGTTTTTT. It specifies CASSELDWDIEKLFF.

A single count supports this clone. The J gene is TRBJ1-1, the V gene TRBV7-9; possibly TRBD1 for D (6 bases). This CDR3 is built from 14 residues. The germline CDR1 and CDR2 sequences are SEHNR and FQNEAQ (reference sequence). Trimming left V 3 bases short and J 1 base short, with 9 bases between. CDR3: CASSLGHPNTEAFF. The CDR3 bases are TGTGCCAGCAGCTTGGGACATCCGAACACTGAAGCTTTCTTT.

This chain links TRBV9 with TRBJ2-1; D possibly corresponds to TRBD1 (5 bases). From germline, CDR1 is SGDLS and CDR2 YYNGEE. The V and J ends lost 4 bases and 3 bases respectively, with 14 bases between them. This CDR3 is built from 15 residues. CDR3 DNA sequence: TGTGCCAGCAGCAAACCTCCTGACAGCTACAATGAGCAGTTCTTC. Amino acids: CASSKPPDSYNEQFF.

There are a few counts of this clone. The rearrangement links TRBV11-2 to TRBJ2-7, with 10 nucleotides matching TRBD2. V lost 5 bases, J lost 1 base, and 5 bases stayed unmatched. The CDR3 length is 15 residues. The V gene's germline CDR1 is SGHAT and CDR2 FQNNGV. This chain's CDR3 is CASSPSGSRSYEQYF. The CDR3 nucleotides are TGTGCCAGCAGCCCTAGCGGGAGTAGATCCTACGAGCAGTACTTC.

The rearrangement links TRBV7-2 to TRBJ1-4, with D unresolved. With 1 base removed from V and 3 bases from J, the gap between germline ends came to 9 bases. Germline values: CDR1 SGHTA, CDR2 FQGNSA. The CDR3 sequence is 15 residues long. The CDR3 spells CASSLVSDSNEKLFF. The CDR3 DNA is TGTGCCAGCAGCTTAGTCAGTGACTCTAATGAAAAACTGTTTTTT.

The V call is TRBV27, the J call TRBJ2-1; 7 bases agree with TRBD1. Germline trimming cut 3 bases from V and 4 bases from J; bases unmatched to any gene: 9. The CDR3 length is 16 residues. Germline V gives CDR1 MNHEY, CDR2 SMNVEV (reference sequence). In nucleotides, the CDR3 is TGTGCCAGCAGTTTTCCTCGACAGGGCGAGTACAATGAGCAGTTCTTC. This encodes CASSFPRQGEYNEQFF.

The rearrangement joins TRBV13 to TRBJ2-1, with D perhaps matching TRBD2 (6 bases). The CDR3 spans 13 residues. V shed 10 bases and J shed 2 bases, with 12 bases lying between them. Germline-derived CDR1 and CDR2 are PRHDT and FYEKMQ (reference sequence). The CDR3 is CATSGDPYNEQFF. DNA for the CDR3: TGTGCCACCTCGGGGGACCCCTACAATGAGCAGTTCTTC.

This chain connects TRBV4-1 to TRBJ2-7, with D perhaps matching TRBD2 (7 bases). CDR3 length equals 15 residues. Germline CDR1 MGHRA, CDR2 YSYEKL. Trimming pared 0 bases from V and 3 bases from J, leaving 12 bases between. The CDR3 is CASSQEGGDYYEQYF. The CDR3, as DNA: TGCGCCAGCAGCCAAGAAGGGGGGGACTACTACGAGCAGTACTTC.

The V and J genes are TRBV25-1 and TRBJ2-2, with 7 bases identical to TRBD1. Looked up from germline, CDR1 is MGHDK and CDR2 is SYGVNS. The length of the CDR3 is 14 residues. The V segment lost 7 bases and the J segment 5 bases; nucleotides outside the gene matches: 7. The CDR3 region is CASKGAKRTGELFF. CDR3 nucleotides: TGTGCCAGCAAGGGGGCCAAAAGGACCGGGGAGCTGTTTTTT.